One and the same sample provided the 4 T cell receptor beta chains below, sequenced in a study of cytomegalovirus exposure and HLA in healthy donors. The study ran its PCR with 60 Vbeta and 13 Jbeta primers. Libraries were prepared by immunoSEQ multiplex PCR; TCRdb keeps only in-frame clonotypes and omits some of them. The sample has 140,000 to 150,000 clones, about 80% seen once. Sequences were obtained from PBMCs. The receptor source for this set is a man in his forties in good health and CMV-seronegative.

The CDR3 protein is CASSQTSGGAYNEQFF. As DNA, the CDR3 is TGTGCCAGCAGCCAGACTAGCGGGGGAGCTTACAATGAGCAGTTCTTC. This rearrangement joins TRBV7-3 to TRBJ2-1; 12 bases fit TRBD2. The germline CDR1 and CDR2 sequences are SGHTA and FQGTGA. J was trimmed by 4 bases and V by 5 bases; bases with no gene match: 6. The CDR3 runs 16 residues.

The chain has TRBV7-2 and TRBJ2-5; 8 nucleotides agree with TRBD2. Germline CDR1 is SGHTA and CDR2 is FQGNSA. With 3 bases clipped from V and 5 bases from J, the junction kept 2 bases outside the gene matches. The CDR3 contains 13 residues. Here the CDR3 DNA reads TGTGCCAGCAGCTTTAGCGGGATGGAGACCCAGTACTTC. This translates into CASSFSGMETQYF.

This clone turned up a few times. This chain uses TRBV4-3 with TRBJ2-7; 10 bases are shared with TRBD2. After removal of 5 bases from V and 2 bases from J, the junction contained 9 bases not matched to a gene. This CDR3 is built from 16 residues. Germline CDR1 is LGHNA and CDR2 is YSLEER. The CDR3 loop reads CASSKGLAETPYEQYF. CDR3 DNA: TGCGCCAGCAGCAAAGGACTAGCGGAAACACCCTACGAGCAGTACTTC.

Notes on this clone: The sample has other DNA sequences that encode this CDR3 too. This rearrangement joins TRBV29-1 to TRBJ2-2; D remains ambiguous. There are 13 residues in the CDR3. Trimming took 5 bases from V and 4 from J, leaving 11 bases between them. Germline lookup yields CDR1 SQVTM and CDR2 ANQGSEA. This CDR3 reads CSVHASITGELFF. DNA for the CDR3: TGCAGCGTTCATGCTTCTATCACCGGGGAGCTGTTTTTT.